These T cell receptor beta chains were read from a single sample in a study of T-cell memory formation after mild COVID-19. TCRdb re-analysed the 5' RACE reads in MiXCR, keeping a single row per CDR3 protein. The top ten clones hold about 23% of a sample with some 200,000 distinct CDR3 sequences, about a fifth of them seen once. Sequenced: PBMCs or a T cell subset sorted from them (not recorded which). These receptors all come from an adult woman who had mild COVID-19 (a few samples of this study predate the infection). Cell type and time point are not known. The CDR3 runs from the conserved cysteine through the conserved F or W. The D gene is left open where the match is weak. Clone size is given for some rows only: seen once, a few or many times, or a class if the clone is expanded.

v_call: TRBV2
d_call: .
clone_size: few
j_call: TRBJ2-3
cdr3_aa: CASSDPQGTDTQYF
cdr3_nt: TGTGCCAGCAGTGACCCCCAGGGCACAGATACGCAGTATTTT

v_call: TRBV4-1
d_call: TRBD1
clone_size: few
j_call: TRBJ1-1
cdr3_aa: CASSHTGAEAFF
cdr3_nt: TGCGCCAGCAGCCATACAGGGGCGGAGGCTTTCTTT

v_call: TRBV6-5
d_call: .
clone_size: .
j_call: TRBJ2-1
cdr3_aa: CASTPGVRGAMVF
cdr3_nt: TGTGCCAGCACCCCTGGCGTTAGGGGCGCCATGGTCTTC

v_call: TRBV12-3/TRBV12-4
d_call: .
clone_size: few
j_call: TRBJ1-2
cdr3_aa: CASSWRDTTRGSYGYTF
cdr3_nt: TGTGCCAGCAGTTGGCGGGACACAACCCGGGGGAGCTATGGCTACACCTTC

v_call: TRBV7-9
d_call: TRBD2
clone_size: few
j_call: TRBJ2-3
cdr3_aa: CASSPGLARTDTQYF
cdr3_nt: TGTGCCAGCAGCCCGGGACTAGCGAGAACAGATACGCAGTATTTT

v_call: TRBV3-1
d_call: TRBD2
clone_size: few
j_call: TRBJ2-2
cdr3_aa: CASSQGASGGTGELFF
cdr3_nt: TGTGCCAGCAGCCAAGGAGCTAGCGGGGGGACCGGGGAGCTGTTTTTT

v_call: TRBV7-9
d_call: .
clone_size: .
j_call: TRBJ1-1
cdr3_aa: CASSTPLEQNTEAFF
cdr3_nt: TGTGCCAGCAGCACCCCACTGGAGCAAAACACTGAAGCTTTCTTT

v_call: TRBV6-2/TRBV6-3
d_call: TRBD2
clone_size: few
j_call: TRBJ2-7
cdr3_aa: CASGPAGVNEQYF
cdr3_nt: TGTGCCAGCGGGCCGGCGGGAGTGAACGAGCAGTACTTC

v_call: TRBV9
d_call: .
clone_size: few
j_call: TRBJ2-7
cdr3_aa: CASSVGLDSYEQYF
cdr3_nt: TGTGCCAGCAGCGTAGGACTAGACTCCTACGAGCAGTACTTC

v_call: TRBV6-5
d_call: TRBD1
clone_size: .
j_call: TRBJ2-6
cdr3_aa: CASGGDRVFSGANVLTF
cdr3_nt: TGTGCCAGCGGGGGGGACAGGGTCTTCTCTGGGGCCAACGTCCTGACTTTC

v_call: TRBV7-9
d_call: TRBD2
clone_size: .
j_call: TRBJ2-7
cdr3_aa: CASSSTSGSTEQYF
cdr3_nt: TGTGCCAGCAGCTCGACTAGCGGGAGTACCGAGCAGTACTTC

v_call: TRBV13
d_call: .
clone_size: few
j_call: TRBJ1-5
cdr3_aa: CASSLGRDGNQPQHF
cdr3_nt: TGTGCCAGCAGCTTGGGCAGGGATGGCAATCAGCCCCAGCATTTT

v_call: TRBV4-2
d_call: .
clone_size: many
j_call: TRBJ2-7
cdr3_aa: CASSQVPSDEQYF
cdr3_nt: TGTGCCAGCAGCCAAGTTCCGTCGGACGAGCAGTACTTC

v_call: TRBV7-9
d_call: .
clone_size: .
j_call: TRBJ2-2
cdr3_aa: CASSSLRGWDTGELFF
cdr3_nt: TGTGCCAGCAGCTCCTTGAGAGGGTGGGACACCGGGGAGCTGTTTTTT

v_call: TRBV7-9
d_call: TRBD1
clone_size: few
j_call: TRBJ2-7
cdr3_aa: CASSSGTGRAYEQYF
cdr3_nt: TGTGCCAGCAGCTCGGGGACAGGGAGGGCCTACGAGCAGTACTTC

v_call: TRBV20-1
d_call: .
clone_size: few
j_call: TRBJ2-7
cdr3_aa: CSATFARASEQYF
cdr3_nt: TGCAGTGCTACTTTTGCCCGGGCCTCCGAGCAGTACTTC

v_call: TRBV5-6
d_call: .
clone_size: few
j_call: TRBJ2-1
cdr3_aa: CASSPGTREQFF
cdr3_nt: TGTGCCAGCAGCCCCGGGACCCGAGAGCAGTTCTTC

v_call: TRBV9
d_call: .
clone_size: .
j_call: TRBJ2-5
cdr3_aa: CASSGTGAIQETQYF
cdr3_nt: TGTGCCAGCAGCGGAACGGGGGCCATCCAAGAGACCCAGTACTTC

v_call: TRBV5-5
d_call: .
clone_size: few
j_call: TRBJ2-2
cdr3_aa: CASSADGEETGELFF
cdr3_nt: TGTGCCAGCAGCGCCGACGGAGAGGAAACCGGGGAGCTGTTTTTT

v_call: TRBV6-2/TRBV6-3
d_call: TRBD1
clone_size: few
j_call: TRBJ1-1
cdr3_aa: CASSPRQGLNTEAFF
cdr3_nt: TGTGCCAGCAGTCCACGACAGGGGTTGAACACTGAAGCTTTCTTT

v_call: TRBV5-1
d_call: TRBD1
clone_size: .
j_call: TRBJ2-1
cdr3_aa: CASSPDRGFYNEQFF
cdr3_nt: TGCGCCAGCAGCCCGGACAGGGGTTTTTACAATGAGCAGTTCTTC

v_call: TRBV27
d_call: .
clone_size: .
j_call: TRBJ2-2
cdr3_aa: CATRKGSGELFF
cdr3_nt: TGTGCCACCCGAAAGGGGTCCGGGGAGCTGTTTTTT

v_call: TRBV6-5
d_call: TRBD2
clone_size: .
j_call: TRBJ2-1
cdr3_aa: CASSYGAGGPISYNEQFF
cdr3_nt: TGTGCCAGCAGTTACGGAGCGGGAGGGCCCATCTCCTACAATGAGCAGTTCTTC

v_call: TRBV12-3/TRBV12-4
d_call: .
clone_size: few
j_call: TRBJ1-2
cdr3_aa: CASSMGVDGYTF
cdr3_nt: TGTGCCAGCAGCATGGGTGTGGATGGCTACACCTTC

v_call: TRBV10-3
d_call: TRBD1
clone_size: few
j_call: TRBJ1-2
cdr3_aa: CAINAGTADSDGYTF
cdr3_nt: TGTGCCATCAATGCCGGGACAGCCGACTCGGATGGCTACACCTTC

v_call: TRBV15
d_call: TRBD1
clone_size: .
j_call: TRBJ2-1
cdr3_aa: CATSILGQGVDEQFF
cdr3_nt: TGTGCCACCAGCATCTTGGGACAGGGTGTCGATGAGCAGTTCTTC

v_call: TRBV12-3/TRBV12-4
d_call: TRBD1
clone_size: .
j_call: TRBJ2-2
cdr3_aa: CASSGQGLNTGELFF
cdr3_nt: TGTGCCAGCAGCGGACAGGGCTTGAACACCGGGGAGCTGTTTTTT

v_call: TRBV29-1
d_call: TRBD2
clone_size: .
j_call: TRBJ2-1
cdr3_aa: CSVEIRLASYNEQFF
cdr3_nt: TGCAGCGTTGAAATCAGACTAGCCTCCTACAATGAGCAGTTCTTC

v_call: TRBV12-3/TRBV12-4
d_call: TRBD1
clone_size: few
j_call: TRBJ2-2
cdr3_aa: CAIGQVNTGELFF
cdr3_nt: TGTGCCATCGGACAGGTCAACACCGGGGAGCTGTTTTTT

v_call: TRBV5-1
d_call: .
clone_size: few
j_call: TRBJ1-1
cdr3_aa: CASSPLGMDEAFF
cdr3_nt: TGCGCCAGCAGCCCTCTGGGGATGGATGAAGCTTTCTTT

v_call: TRBV15
d_call: TRBD2
clone_size: .
j_call: TRBJ2-3
cdr3_aa: CATSRDPPAGVVDTQYF
cdr3_nt: TGTGCCACCAGCAGAGATCCCCCAGCGGGAGTAGTAGATACGCAGTATTTT

v_call: TRBV18
d_call: .
clone_size: .
j_call: TRBJ2-1
cdr3_aa: CASSPRSVHHYNEQFF
cdr3_nt: TGTGCCAGCTCACCAAGATCGGTTCATCACTACAATGAGCAGTTCTTC

v_call: TRBV11-3
d_call: TRBD1
clone_size: .
j_call: TRBJ2-7
cdr3_aa: CASSLRDSLPYEQYF
cdr3_nt: TGTGCCAGCAGCCTCCGGGACAGCCTTCCCTACGAGCAGTACTTC

v_call: TRBV5-1
d_call: .
clone_size: few
j_call: TRBJ2-1
cdr3_aa: CASSLRAGYNEQFF
cdr3_nt: TGCGCCAGCAGCTTGAGGGCGGGGTACAATGAGCAGTTCTTC

v_call: TRBV6-4
d_call: TRBD2
clone_size: .
j_call: TRBJ2-7
cdr3_aa: CASSESGDAYEQYF
cdr3_nt: TGTGCCAGCAGTGAAAGCGGGGATGCCTACGAGCAGTACTTC

v_call: TRBV5-5
d_call: .
clone_size: .
j_call: TRBJ2-7
cdr3_aa: CASSLSISYEQYF
cdr3_nt: TGTGCCAGCAGCTTATCAATCTCCTACGAGCAGTACTTC

v_call: TRBV5-4
d_call: .
clone_size: .
j_call: TRBJ2-1
cdr3_aa: CASRVGDEQFF
cdr3_nt: TGTGCCAGCAGGGTTGGAGATGAGCAGTTCTTC

v_call: TRBV19
d_call: .
clone_size: .
j_call: TRBJ2-7
cdr3_aa: CASSPGGPSYEQYF
cdr3_nt: TGTGCCAGTAGTCCGGGCGGGCCCTCCTACGAGCAGTACTTC

v_call: TRBV4-2
d_call: .
clone_size: many
j_call: TRBJ2-7
cdr3_aa: CASSQEGGTHSYEQYF
cdr3_nt: TGTGCCAGCAGCCAAGAGGGTGGGACACATTCCTACGAGCAGTACTTC

v_call: TRBV7-2
d_call: .
clone_size: few
j_call: TRBJ2-3
cdr3_aa: CASRTGTAGTDTQYF
cdr3_nt: TGTGCCAGCAGGACCGGGACTGCGGGCACAGATACGCAGTATTTT

v_call: TRBV11-3
d_call: .
clone_size: few
j_call: TRBJ2-5
cdr3_aa: CASSLGHGQETQYF
cdr3_nt: TGTGCCAGCAGCTTAGGTCACGGTCAAGAGACCCAGTACTTC

v_call: TRBV25-1
d_call: .
clone_size: .
j_call: TRBJ2-2
cdr3_aa: CASSVLPNTGELFF
cdr3_nt: TGTGCCAGCAGTGTCCTTCCGAACACCGGGGAGCTGTTTTTT

v_call: TRBV20-1
d_call: .
clone_size: .
j_call: TRBJ2-3
cdr3_aa: CSARRDKSYTDTQYF
cdr3_nt: TGCAGTGCTAGGAGGGACAAATCCTACACAGATACGCAGTATTTT

v_call: TRBV4-1
d_call: TRBD2
clone_size: .
j_call: TRBJ2-2
cdr3_aa: CASSLGLADTGELFF
cdr3_nt: TGCGCCAGCAGCTTAGGACTAGCTGACACCGGGGAGCTGTTTTTT

v_call: TRBV20-1
d_call: TRBD2
clone_size: .
j_call: TRBJ2-2
cdr3_aa: CSASGQAGFTGELFF
cdr3_nt: TGCAGTGCTAGCGGCCAAGCGGGATTCACCGGGGAGCTGTTTTTT

v_call: TRBV6-5
d_call: TRBD1
clone_size: .
j_call: TRBJ1-6
cdr3_aa: CASSPGTGYNSPLHF
cdr3_nt: TGTGCCAGCAGTCCCGGGACAGGGTACAATTCACCCCTCCACTTT

v_call: TRBV5-1
d_call: TRBD2
clone_size: once
j_call: TRBJ2-1
cdr3_aa: CASSLGLADNNEQFF
cdr3_nt: TGCGCCAGCAGCTTGGGACTAGCGGACAACAATGAGCAGTTCTTC

v_call: TRBV5-1
d_call: .
clone_size: .
j_call: TRBJ2-1
cdr3_aa: CASSMGLGGVDSSYNEQFF
cdr3_nt: TGCGCCAGCAGCATGGGGCTAGGAGGAGTCGATAGCTCCTACAATGAGCAGTTCTTC

v_call: TRBV24-1
d_call: .
clone_size: .
j_call: TRBJ2-2
cdr3_aa: CATSRAQRNTGELFF
cdr3_nt: TGTGCCACCAGTAGGGCTCAGCGGAACACCGGGGAGCTGTTTTTT

v_call: TRBV20-1
d_call: TRBD2
clone_size: .
j_call: TRBJ2-5
cdr3_aa: CSARVPGLAVPQETQYF
cdr3_nt: TGCAGTGCTAGAGTCCCTGGACTAGCGGTACCCCAAGAGACCCAGTACTTC

v_call: TRBV6-4
d_call: .
clone_size: .
j_call: TRBJ2-7
cdr3_aa: CASSPWRGYEQYF
cdr3_nt: TGTGCCAGCAGTCCCTGGCGGGGCTACGAGCAGTACTTC

v_call: TRBV4-2
d_call: TRBD1
clone_size: many
j_call: TRBJ1-2
cdr3_aa: CASSQETGGSYGYTF
cdr3_nt: TGTGCCAGCAGCCAAGAGACAGGGGGTAGCTATGGCTACACCTTC

v_call: TRBV3-1
d_call: .
clone_size: .
j_call: TRBJ1-1
cdr3_aa: CASKARQNTEAFF
cdr3_nt: TGTGCCAGCAAGGCTAGACAGAACACTGAAGCTTTCTTT

v_call: TRBV28
d_call: TRBD2
clone_size: many
j_call: TRBJ2-3
cdr3_aa: CASSLSVGPSSGRNTQYF
cdr3_nt: TGTGCCAGCAGTTTATCTGTCGGGCCGTCTAGCGGGCGGAATACGCAGTATTTT

v_call: TRBV7-9
d_call: .
clone_size: few
j_call: TRBJ2-2
cdr3_aa: CASSPWTGELFF
cdr3_nt: TGTGCCAGCAGCCCTTGGACCGGGGAGCTGTTTTTT

v_call: TRBV12-3/TRBV12-4
d_call: .
clone_size: few
j_call: TRBJ2-2
cdr3_aa: CASSPRGLELFF
cdr3_nt: TGTGCCAGCAGTCCCCGAGGCCTGGAGCTGTTTTTT

v_call: TRBV11-2
d_call: .
clone_size: few
j_call: TRBJ1-2
cdr3_aa: CASSTPNYGYTF
cdr3_nt: TGTGCCAGCAGTACCCCTAACTATGGCTACACCTTC